This T cell receptor beta chain was recorded in a study of OX40 agonist ivuxolimab in advanced cancers. Study-wide context: Partial response was recorded in three patients: one hepatocellular carcinoma and two cutaneous melanoma cases.

Overall study findings and caveats: Expansion of clones was among the lowest in partial responders at 0.1-3.0 mg/kg.

Notes on this clone: No antigen is known for it.

The germline CDR1 and CDR2 sequences are SGHRS and YFSETQ. The length of the CDR3 is 14 residues. Excluded were patients having autoimmune disease history or systemic immunosuppression. The table came from immunoSEQ multiplex PCR; TCRdb's copy has only in-frame clones and leaves some out. The profile covers about 38,000 clones, with about 82% appearing a single time and over 20% taken by the ten largest. Material: CD4+ or CD8+ T cells sorted from blood, obtained in a trial of the OX40 agonist ivuxolimab. The receptor comes from an adult with an advanced solid tumor such as melanoma, head and neck, liver or kidney cancer. The chain links TRBV5-1 to TRBJ2-5, with D uncertain. The DNA end favors TRBJ2-7, so the J call may be wrong. DNA of the CDR3: TGCGCCAGCAGCTTGGAATGGAGTTCCTACGAGCAGTACTTC. It is translated as CASSLEWSSYEQYF.